Listed below are T cell receptor beta chains from one sample, sequenced in a study of human T cells and chemical hapten exposure. TCRdb processed the RACE reads anew with MiXCR; each CDR3 protein has one entry. The table records 120,000 to 150,000 distinct CDR3 sequences, 10% to 15% of them present only once. Specimen: whole blood, collected in connection with sensitization to the hapten diphenylcyclopropenone (DPC). The receptors derive from a woman in her fifties or sixties with alopecia areata. Some clones in this sample may be carry-over from other donors' samples. CDR3s include the opening cysteine and the closing phenylalanine or tryptophan. The order of the fields is J gene, D gene, V gene, clone size, CDR3 DNA, CDR3 protein. D genes are given only for firm matches. Clone size appears in some rows only: once, few, many, or a class for an expanded clone.

J: TRBJ2-7
D: TRBD2
V: TRBV20-1
size: .
DNA: TGCAGTGCTAGAGTAGCGGGGGGGGGCTACGAGCAGTACTTC
CDR3: CSARVAGGGYEQYF

J: TRBJ1-1
D: .
V: TRBV20-1
size: few
DNA: TGCAGTGCTAGGACCCCGAAGAACACTGAAGCTTTCTTT
CDR3: CSARTPKNTEAFF

J: TRBJ1-6
D: .
V: TRBV6-6
size: many
DNA: TGTGCCAGCAGTTACGGGTTTTCACCCCTCCACTTT
CDR3: CASSYGFSPLHF

J: TRBJ2-1
D: .
V: TRBV11-2
size: .
DNA: TGTGCCAGCAGCTTAGATCCAGTTCAGTTCTTC
CDR3: CASSLDPVQFF

J: TRBJ2-2
D: .
V: TRBV27
size: many
DNA: TGTGCCAGCAGCCCCCACAGGGAGCGCACCGGGGAGCTGTTTTTT
CDR3: CASSPHRERTGELFF

J: TRBJ2-4
D: TRBD1
V: TRBV19
size: many
DNA: TGTGCCAGTAGCCAACAGGGGGCCAAAAACATTCAGTACTTC
CDR3: CASSQQGAKNIQYF

J: TRBJ1-6
D: .
V: TRBV2
size: few
DNA: TGTGCCACCTCAGCCGATAATTCACCCCTCCACTTT
CDR3: CATSADNSPLHF

J: TRBJ2-7
D: TRBD1
V: TRBV13
size: .
DNA: TGTGCCAGCAGCTTAGGTCTCAGACAGGGTTACGAGCAGTACTTC
CDR3: CASSLGLRQGYEQYF

J: TRBJ2-5
D: TRBD2
V: TRBV28
size: .
DNA: TGTGCCAGCAGTCTACATATAGCGGGAGGACGAGAGACCCAGTACTTC
CDR3: CASSLHIAGGRETQYF

J: TRBJ2-4
D: TRBD1
V: TRBV2
size: .
DNA: TGTGCCAGCAGTGAAGACAGGGGTCGGGCCAAAAACATTCAGTACTTC
CDR3: CASSEDRGRAKNIQYF

J: TRBJ1-4
D: .
V: TRBV14
size: .
DNA: TGTGCCAGCAGCCAAGATCGGGCGGGGCAGGAAAAACTGTTTTTT
CDR3: CASSQDRAGQEKLFF

J: TRBJ2-3
D: TRBD1
V: TRBV5-6
size: many
DNA: TGTGCCAGCAGCAGGACAGGGATGACAGATACGCAGTATTTT
CDR3: CASSRTGMTDTQYF

J: TRBJ2-3
D: TRBD2
V: TRBV6-4
size: .
DNA: TGTGCCAGCAGTTTTAGCGGGATAGGCACAGATACGCAGTATTTT
CDR3: CASSFSGIGTDTQYF

J: TRBJ2-2
D: .
V: TRBV5-1
size: few
DNA: TGCGCCAGCACCAGAGGCGGAGGGGGCACCGGGGAGCTGTTTTTT
CDR3: CASTRGGGGTGELFF

J: TRBJ2-5
D: TRBD2
V: TRBV7-6
size: few
DNA: TGTGCCAGCAGCTTCGGGACTATGGAGACCCAGTACTTC
CDR3: CASSFGTMETQYF

J: TRBJ1-5
D: .
V: TRBV19
size: .
DNA: TGTGCCAGTACCCTCACGGGGCAGGCCAATCAGCCCCAGCATTTT
CDR3: CASTLTGQANQPQHF

J: TRBJ1-1
D: .
V: TRBV18
size: few
DNA: TGTGCCAGCTCATCGAACACAGGGAGCACTGAAGCTTTCTTT
CDR3: CASSSNTGSTEAFF

J: TRBJ1-1
D: TRBD1
V: TRBV12-3/TRBV12-4
size: many
DNA: TGTGCCAGCAGTCCCGGACAGGGGCGAGCTTTCTTT
CDR3: CASSPGQGRAFF

J: TRBJ2-7
D: TRBD1
V: TRBV10-3
size: .
DNA: TGTGCCATCAGTGAGTCCTCCGGGACAGGCCGTACCTACGAGCAGTACTTC
CDR3: CAISESSGTGRTYEQYF

J: TRBJ2-2
D: .
V: TRBV19
size: many
DNA: TGTGCCAGTAGTATAGAGGGCGGGGAGCTGTTTTTT
CDR3: CASSIEGGELFF

J: TRBJ2-1
D: .
V: TRBV12-3/TRBV12-4
size: many
DNA: TGTGCCAGCAGGGGAGAACGGCGGAATGAGCAGTTCTTC
CDR3: CASRGERRNEQFF

J: TRBJ2-3
D: TRBD2
V: TRBV24-1
size: .
DNA: TGTGCCACCGGCCTTTCTAGCGGGAGGGCAGATACGCAGTATTTT
CDR3: CATGLSSGRADTQYF

J: TRBJ2-2
D: .
V: TRBV5-1
size: few
DNA: TGCGCCACCTGGAGAGGGGATGGCACCGGGGAGCTGTTTTTT
CDR3: CATWRGDGTGELFF

J: TRBJ1-1
D: TRBD1
V: TRBV28
size: few
DNA: TGTGCCAGCAGTATACCCGGGACAGGGCCAAACACTGAAGTTTTCTTT
CDR3: CASSIPGTGPNTEVFF

J: TRBJ2-1
D: TRBD2
V: TRBV20-1
size: few
DNA: TGCAGTGCTAGAGATCGGTTACTAGCGGACCACCTGTTC
CDR3: CSARDRLLADHLF

J: TRBJ1-1
D: .
V: TRBV9
size: .
DNA: TGTGCCAGCAGCGTAGCTCCCGGTGAGGCTGAAGCTTTCTTT
CDR3: CASSVAPGEAEAFF

J: TRBJ1-2
D: TRBD1
V: TRBV29-1
size: few
DNA: TGCAGCGTTGCGGGACAGGGGACGACTGGCTACACCTTC
CDR3: CSVAGQGTTGYTF

J: TRBJ2-4
D: .
V: TRBV20-1
size: .
DNA: TGCAGTGCTCGTGGTACCTTAAACATTCAGTACTTC
CDR3: CSARGTLNIQYF

J: TRBJ1-6
D: .
V: TRBV7-9
size: .
DNA: TGTGCCAGCAGCTTAGTCGGCCTCAATTCACCCCTCCACTTT
CDR3: CASSLVGLNSPLHF

J: TRBJ2-7
D: .
V: TRBV21-1
size: .
DNA: TGTGCCAGCAGCAAGGTTAGCGGGCGGAACGAGCAGTACTTC
CDR3: CASSKVSGRNEQYF

J: TRBJ1-1
D: TRBD1
V: TRBV5-1
size: few
DNA: TGCGCCAGCAGCCCGGACAGGGGTGGGCTCCCTGAAGCTTTCTTT
CDR3: CASSPDRGGLPEAFF

J: TRBJ2-1
D: TRBD1
V: TRBV18
size: .
DNA: TGTGCCATTCGACCGGGACAGGGTTTTGGAAATGAGCAGTTCTTC
CDR3: CAIRPGQGFGNEQFF

J: TRBJ2-2
D: .
V: TRBV7-9
size: few
DNA: TGTGCCAGCAGCTTTAGCCGGAACACCGGGGAGCTGTTTTTT
CDR3: CASSFSRNTGELFF

J: TRBJ2-7
D: .
V: TRBV29-1
size: few
DNA: TGCAGCGTTGAGGGGAGGAGTCGTGGCGAGCAGTACTTC
CDR3: CSVEGRSRGEQYF

J: TRBJ1-1
D: .
V: TRBV3-1
size: few
DNA: TGTGCCAGCAGCCAAGAACGGGGGGGAGCTTTCTTT
CDR3: CASSQERGGAFF

J: TRBJ2-1
D: .
V: TRBV12-3/TRBV12-4
size: few
DNA: TGTGCCAGCAGTTTAGGCTATCCGCGGGAGCAGTTCTTC
CDR3: CASSLGYPREQFF

J: TRBJ1-2
D: TRBD1
V: TRBV5-6
size: few
DNA: TGTGCCAGCAGCGAATACAGGGGGCTCGGCTATGGCTACACCTTC
CDR3: CASSEYRGLGYGYTF

J: TRBJ2-1
D: TRBD1
V: TRBV9
size: few
DNA: TGTGCCAGCAGCCCCCGAGGGACAGCCTACAATGAGCAGTTCTTC
CDR3: CASSPRGTAYNEQFF

J: TRBJ2-7
D: .
V: TRBV12-5
size: .
DNA: TGTGCTAGTGGTTTCGGGTCCAACTACGAGCAGTACTTC
CDR3: CASGFGSNYEQYF

J: TRBJ2-3
D: .
V: TRBV20-1
size: many
DNA: TGCAGTGCTAGACGGTCTAGCGCACGCACAGATACGCAGTATTTT
CDR3: CSARRSSARTDTQYF

J: TRBJ2-1
D: TRBD1
V: TRBV6-5
size: many
DNA: TGTGCCACCGGGACAGGCTACAATGAGCAGTTCTTC
CDR3: CATGTGYNEQFF

J: TRBJ1-2
D: .
V: TRBV19
size: few
DNA: TGTGCCAGTAGTATAAAGGTCGAAGCCGGGACGGATAAATTTTACACCTTC
CDR3: CASSIKVEAGTDKFYTF

J: TRBJ2-1
D: .
V: TRBV27
size: many
DNA: TGTGCCAGCAAACCGGGCCTCGCCTACAATGAGCAGTTCTTC
CDR3: CASKPGLAYNEQFF

J: TRBJ2-1
D: TRBD2
V: TRBV10-1
size: many
DNA: TGCGCCAGCAGCGCTATAGCGGGTAGCTCCTACAATGAGCAGTTCTTC
CDR3: CASSAIAGSSYNEQFF

J: TRBJ2-6
D: .
V: TRBV14
size: many
DNA: TGTGCCAGCAGCCAAAACACGGGGGCCAACGTCCTGACTTTC
CDR3: CASSQNTGANVLTF

J: TRBJ2-3
D: TRBD2
V: TRBV5-4
size: .
DNA: TGTGCCAGCAGCCTTACTAGCGGGCTGGAAGATACGCAGTATTTT
CDR3: CASSLTSGLEDTQYF

J: TRBJ1-5
D: .
V: TRBV30
size: few
DNA: TGTGCCGGGTCAGTGGGGGGGAGCAATCAGCCCCAGCATTTT
CDR3: CAGSVGGSNQPQHF

J: TRBJ1-2
D: TRBD1
V: TRBV28
size: few
DNA: TGTGCCAGCAGTTCCCCTGACAGGGGAGCCTATGGCTACACCTTC
CDR3: CASSSPDRGAYGYTF

J: TRBJ2-5
D: .
V: TRBV14
size: many
DNA: TGTGCCAGCAGCCAATCGATCCAAGAGACCCAGTACTTC
CDR3: CASSQSIQETQYF

J: TRBJ2-1
D: TRBD2
V: TRBV3-1
size: many
DNA: TGTGCCAGCAGCCAGGCCGGGACTAGCGTTGCTCAGCAGTTCTTC
CDR3: CASSQAGTSVAQQFF

J: TRBJ1-4
D: .
V: TRBV15
size: .
DNA: TGTGCCACCAGCAGAGATCAGGGGCCCGGTGAAAAACTGTTTTTT
CDR3: CATSRDQGPGEKLFF

J: TRBJ1-5
D: .
V: TRBV18
size: .
DNA: TGTGCCAGCTCACCCCAGAACAGCAATCAGCCCCAGCATTTT
CDR3: CASSPQNSNQPQHF

J: TRBJ2-5
D: .
V: TRBV20-1
size: few
DNA: TGCAGTGCTGAGAGGGGGGAGACCCAGTACTTC
CDR3: CSAERGETQYF

J: TRBJ2-3
D: .
V: TRBV20-1
size: .
DNA: TGCAGTGCTCCCGGCGGCACAGATACGCAGTATTTT
CDR3: CSAPGGTDTQYF

J: TRBJ2-5
D: TRBD1
V: TRBV18
size: few
DNA: TGTGCCAGCTCACGCCGACAGGGGGACAAAGAGACCCAGTACTTC
CDR3: CASSRRQGDKETQYF

J: TRBJ2-1
D: TRBD2
V: TRBV7-3
size: many
DNA: TGTGCCAGCAGCCGGGGGGTAACGAGGGAGCAGTTCTTC
CDR3: CASSRGVTREQFF

J: TRBJ2-1
D: TRBD2
V: TRBV29-1
size: .
DNA: TGCAGCGTTCGGACTAGCGGGACCCGGGGGGGTTACAATGAGCAGTTCTTC
CDR3: CSVRTSGTRGGYNEQFF

J: TRBJ1-4
D: TRBD1
V: TRBV4-1
size: .
DNA: TGCGCCAGCAGCCAGTCCGGGACAGGGAATGAAAAACTGTTTTTT
CDR3: CASSQSGTGNEKLFF

J: TRBJ2-4
D: .
V: TRBV29-1
size: .
DNA: TGCAGCGTTGCGAAAGGTGGCAGGGTGGACAAAAACATTCAGTACTTC
CDR3: CSVAKGGRVDKNIQYF